This record looks at one T cell receptor beta chain sequence and its context. Its antigen is not identified. The data were taken from a study of T-cell memory formation after mild COVID-19. The study's findings and limits: Pre-infection memory contained some responding clones, which suggested that cross-reactive memory had joined.

The germline V gene encodes CDR1 LNHNV and CDR2 YYDKDF (reference sequence). The CDR3 is 16 amino acids. Trimming removed 1 base at V and 5 bases at J, with 12 bases between. TCRdb re-called the 5' RACE reads with MiXCR, one entry per CDR3 protein. This sample yields about 190,000 distinct CDR3 sequences, of which about 18% are seen a single time; 2.4% belongs to the top ten. Sequenced: PBMCs or a T cell subset sorted from them (not recorded which). The V call is TRBV15, the J call TRBJ1-6; D call uncertain. The sequence was collected from an adult woman who had mild COVID-19 (a few samples of this study predate the infection). Cell type and time point are not known. CDR3 sequence reads: CATSRAPRRDNSPLHF. The CDR3 nucleotides are TGTGCCACCAGCAGAGCTCCGAGACGGGATAATTCACCCCTCCACTTT.